This T cell receptor beta chain was found in a study of blood T cell repertoires in COVID-19. Assay used: immunoSEQ multiplex PCR; TCRdb lists only in-frame clones, some missing. The sample lists roughly 290,000 clones; approximately 90% were seen once. Trimming stripped 2 bases from V and 7 bases from J, with 16 bases between. Germline CDR1 SGHNT, CDR2 YYREEE (reference sequence). This CDR3 region has 16 residues. This rearrangement joins TRBV5-4 to TRBJ1-6; D is ambiguous. The sequenced sample was peripheral blood. This TCR came from a man between 25 and 39 years old with acute or convalescent COVID-19. Here the CDR3 reads CASSFGPKRGNSPLHF. The CDR3 nucleotides are TGTGCCAGCAGCTTCGGACCGAAAAGAGGGAATTCACCCCTCCACTTT. The full variable domain, in which reference TRBV5-4 and TRBJ1-6 provide the parts outside the CDR3, is ETGVTQSPTHLIKTRGQQVTLRCSSQSGHNTVSWYQQALGQGPQFIFQYYREEENGRGNFPPRFSGLQFPNYSSELNVNALELDDSALYLCASSFGPKRGNSPLHFGNGTRLTVT.